This passage covers 20 T cell receptor beta chains from one sample sequenced in a study of shared clonotypes between healthy human individuals. Data came from immunoSEQ multiplex PCR; TCRdb stores just in-frame clones and leaves some out. Of over a million clones detected, roughly 97% appear once; the ten largest clones hold roughly 1.2%. Sequenced material: naive CD4+ T cells sorted from blood. Documented subset: CD45RA+ positively selected. Receptor source: a man aged 25 to 45 in good health.

This chain joins TRBV7-9 and TRBJ1-2; unclear D gene. Trimming stripped 3 bases from V and 3 bases from J, with 8 bases between. This CDR3 region has 13 residues. The V gene's germline CDR1 is SEHNR and CDR2 FQNEAQ (reference sequence). This CDR3 is CASSFLQHYGYTF. The CDR3 bases are TGTGCCAGCAGCTTTTTACAGCACTATGGCTACACCTTC.

V is TRBV29-1 and J is TRBJ1-4; weak D call: TRBD1 (5 bases). The V end was cut by 7 bases, the J end by 3 bases, with 21 bases between. The CDR3 spans 16 residues. Germline CDR1 and CDR2: SQVTM and ANQGSEA. CDR3 residues: CSALGSDSGSNEKLFF. As DNA, the CDR3 is TGCAGCGCCCTAGGCTCTGACTCAGGGTCTAATGAAAAACTGTTTTTT.

This chain connects TRBV27 to TRBJ2-1; possibly TRBD1 for D (6 bases). CDR1 MNHEY and CDR2 SMNVEV come from the germline V gene (reference sequence). The ends were cut back, 6 bases at V and 0 bases at J, with 15 bases in the middle. The CDR3 is 16 residues long. The CDR3 loop reads CASRKSGDISYNEQFF. DNA for the CDR3: TGTGCCAGCAGGAAATCAGGGGATATCTCCTACAATGAGCAGTTCTTC.

The chain links TRBV11-3 to TRBJ2-1; 8 nucleotides line up with TRBD2. The CDR3 is 15 amino acids. CDR1 is SGHNT and CDR2 is YENEEA in the germline V gene. The trim removed 5 bases at V and 1 base at J, leaving 4 bases unmatched. CDR3 sequence: CASSPLAVSYNEQFF. As DNA, the CDR3 is TGTGCCAGCAGCCCACTAGCGGTATCCTACAATGAGCAGTTCTTC.

This clone was seen just once. This chain connects TRBV10-2 to TRBJ2-2; no reliable D call. The CDR3 spans 17 residues. V was pared by 0 bases and J by 0 bases, with 11 bases between. Germline V gene sequence: CDR1 WSHSY, CDR2 SAAADI. The CDR3 loop is CASSESNPVANTGELFF. CDR3 nucleotides: TGCGCCAGCAGTGAGTCGAATCCGGTAGCGAACACCGGGGAGCTGTTTTTT.

This chain links TRBV19 with TRBJ2-1, with 8 bases lining up with TRBD2. The V gene's germline CDR1 is LNHDA and CDR2 SQIVND (reference sequence). With 7 bases clipped from V and 5 bases from J, the junction kept 4 bases outside the gene matches. The CDR3 loop spans 13 amino acids. In DNA, the CDR3 is TGTGCCAGTAAAATAGCGGGAAACAATGAGCAGTTCTTC. Its translation is CASKIAGNNEQFF.

The rearrangement links TRBV7-9 to TRBJ2-2; no clear D. Trimming cost V 5 bases and J 1 base, with 8 bases left between them. Germline V gene data show CDR1 as SEHNR and CDR2 as FQNEAQ (reference sequence). This CDR3 is built from 14 residues. This CDR3 reads CASSKLVNTGELFF. CDR3 nucleotide sequence: TGTGCCAGCAGCAAATTGGTGAACACCGGGGAGCTGTTTTTT.

The chain combines TRBV7-8 with TRBJ2-2, with 7 nucleotides matching TRBD1. The V gene end was trimmed by 1 base and the J gene end by 0 bases; junction bases not matched to a gene: 14. The CDR3 has 20 amino acids. Per germline, CDR1 SGHVS and CDR2 FQNEAQ. CDR3 sequence: CASSLGLGWGQSPNTGELFF. The CDR3 DNA sequence: TGTGCCAGCAGCTTAGGGTTAGGGTGGGGACAGAGCCCGAACACCGGGGAGCTGTTTTTT.

The CDR3 DNA is TGTGCCAGCAGTGGACTAGCGGGCGAGCAGTACTTC. Translated, it gives CASSGLAGEQYF. The chain links TRBV28 to TRBJ2-7; 11 nucleotides align to TRBD2. V gave up 5 bases and J gave up 6 bases; unmatched junction bases: 0. This CDR3 region has 12 residues. Germline CDR1 is MDHEN and CDR2 is SYDVKM.

The chain links TRBV11-2 to TRBJ2-3; the D gene is possibly TRBD2 (6 bases). The V gene's germline CDR1 is SGHAT and CDR2 FQNNGV. Between the trimmed V and J ends, which lost 1 base and 1 base, there was a span of 15 bases. The CDR3 totals 17 residues. The CDR3 DNA reads as TGTGCCAGCAGCTTAGTGGCTCCGGGAGCGCGCACAGATACGCAGTATTTT. Translating gives CASSLVAPGARTDTQYF.

The J gene is TRBJ2-1, the V gene TRBV18; perhaps TRBD2 as D (6 bases). V was pared by 2 bases and J by 4 bases, with 12 bases between. This CDR3 comprises 15 residues. Germline V gene sequence: CDR1 KGHSH, CDR2 LQKENI. This CDR3 is CASSPVGGYYNEQFF. The CDR3 region has the DNA TGTGCCAGCTCACCAGTAGGAGGGTATTACAATGAGCAGTTCTTC.

The chain uses TRBV19 and TRBJ2-1, with a weak D call TRBD1 (6 bases). The CDR3 consists of 16 residues. The germline V gene encodes CDR1 LNHDA and CDR2 SQIVND (reference sequence). Trimming took off 3 bases at V and 0 bases at J, with 12 bases between the two ends. The CDR3 loop is CASSIWQGSSYNEQFF. CDR3 nucleotide sequence: TGTGCCAGTAGTATCTGGCAGGGGAGCTCCTACAATGAGCAGTTCTTC. The full variable domain, completed using reference TRBV19 and TRBJ2-1, is DGGITQSPKYLFRKEGQNVTLSCEQNLNHDAMYWYRQDPGQGLRLIYYSQIVNDFQKGDIAEGYSVSREKKESFPLTVTSAQKNPTAFYLCASSIWQGSSYNEQFFGPGTRLTVL.

The rearrangement joins TRBV7-6 to TRBJ2-5; D call uncertain. Deletions cut 1 base from V and 5 bases from J, with 11 bases between. The CDR3 is 14 amino acids. Germline CDR1 SGHVS, CDR2 FNYEAQ. CDR3 sequence (DNA): TGTGCCAGCAGCTTAGTGATGGGTTCCGAGACCCAGTACTTC. Its protein product is CASSLVMGSETQYF.

The rearrangement links TRBV5-1 to TRBJ2-3, with 10 bases aligning to TRBD2. The V and J ends lost 4 bases and 3 bases, in that order; junction bases with no gene match: 5. From germline, CDR1 is SGHRS and CDR2 YFSETQ. This CDR3 has 15 residues. This CDR3 reads CASSIRTSGTDTQYF. The CDR3 DNA is TGCGCCAGCAGCATAAGGACTAGCGGAACAGATACGCAGTATTTT. The full variable domain, rest sourced from reference TRBV5-1 and TRBJ2-3, is KAGVTQTPRYLIKTRGQQVTLSCSPISGHRSVSWYQQTPGQGLQFLFEYFSETQRNKGNFPGRFSGRQFSNSRSEMNVSTLELGDSALYLCASSIRTSGTDTQYFGPGTRLTVL.

V and J are TRBV7-9 and TRBJ2-1; TRBD2 matches 9 bases. The CDR3 is 14 residues long. V was pared by 5 bases and J by 10 bases, with 9 bases of the junction left unmatched. Germline CDR1 is SEHNR and CDR2 is FQNEAQ (reference sequence). The CDR3 DNA follows: TGTGCCAGCAGCCCAATAGCGGGAGAGCCAGAGCAGTTCTTC. The encoded protein is CASSPIAGEPEQFF.

The chain joins TRBV5-1 to TRBJ2-6; the D is unclear. Germline V gene sequence: CDR1 SGHRS, CDR2 YFSETQ. The length of the CDR3 is 14 residues. Trimming shortened V by 5 bases and J by 3 bases, and 9 bases separated the two germline ends. The CDR3 DNA sequence: TGCGCCAGCAGGCCTCTCCATGGGGCCAACGTCCTGACTTTC. It codes for CASRPLHGANVLTF.

The chain joins TRBV9 to TRBJ2-7; D unclear. The V gene lost 0 bases and the J gene lost 6 bases, with 16 bases spanning the gap. Germline assignment: CDR1 SGDLS and CDR2 YYNGEE. The CDR3 has 15 amino acids. The CDR3 loop is CASSVGLVPRGEQYF. The CDR3 region has the DNA TGTGCCAGCAGCGTAGGTCTAGTGCCCCGCGGCGAGCAGTACTTC.

The V and J genes are TRBV6-1 and TRBJ2-7, with 7 bases aligning to TRBD2. V lost 7 bases, J lost 1 base, and 10 bases stayed unmatched. There are 15 residues in the CDR3. CDR1 is MNHNS and CDR2 is SASEGT in the germline V gene. As DNA, the CDR3 is TGTGCCAGCAAATCCGAAGCGGGATATTCCTACGAGCAGTACTTC. Amino acid sequence: CASKSEAGYSYEQYF.

This rearrangement joins TRBV9 to TRBJ2-3; the D call may be TRBD1 or TRBD2 (6 bases each). This CDR3 comprises 15 residues. Trimming stripped 5 bases from V and 1 base from J, with 14 bases between. Germline CDR1 reads SGDLS; CDR2 reads YYNGEE. This CDR3 reads CASSNRGAGTDTQYF. CDR3 in DNA: TGTGCCAGCAGTAATAGGGGGGCGGGCACAGATACGCAGTATTTT.

Comment on this clone: This sample also contains other DNA sequences that code for the same CDR3. V and J are TRBV11-2 and TRBJ2-7; D gene uncertain. CDR3 length: 12 residues. Germline V gene data show CDR1 as SGHAT and CDR2 as FQNNGV. Trimming took 0 bases from V and 3 from J, leaving 3 bases between them. CDR3 in DNA: TGTGCCAGCAGCTTAGAGTTCTACGAGCAGTACTTC. Translation: CASSLEFYEQYF.